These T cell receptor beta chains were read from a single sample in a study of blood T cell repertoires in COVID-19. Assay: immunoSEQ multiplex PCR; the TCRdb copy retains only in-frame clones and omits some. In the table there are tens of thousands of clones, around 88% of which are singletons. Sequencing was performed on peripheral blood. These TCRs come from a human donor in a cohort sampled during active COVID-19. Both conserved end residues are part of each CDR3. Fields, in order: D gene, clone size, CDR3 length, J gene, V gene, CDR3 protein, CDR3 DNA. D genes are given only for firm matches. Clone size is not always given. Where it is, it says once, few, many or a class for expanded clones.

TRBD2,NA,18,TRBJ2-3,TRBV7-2,CASSLSPLAGDAPDTQYF,TGTGCCAGCAGCTTATCCCCCCTAGCGGGAGATGCACCAGATACGCAGTATTTT
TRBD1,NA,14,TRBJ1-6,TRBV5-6,CASSFGTDNSPLHF,TGTGCCAGCAGCTTCGGGACAGATAATTCACCCCTCCACTTT
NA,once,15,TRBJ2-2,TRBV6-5,CASSYPPGPVGELFF,TGTGCCAGCAGTTACCCCCCAGGGCCGGTAGGGGAGCTGTTTTTT
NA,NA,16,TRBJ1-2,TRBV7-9,CASSLALRVEGYGYTF,TGTGCCAGCAGCTTAGCTCTCAGGGTGGAAGGCTATGGCTACACCTTC
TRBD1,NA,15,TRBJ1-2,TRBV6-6,CASSYRTGPNYGYTF,TGTGCCAGCAGTTACCGGACAGGGCCTAACTATGGCTACACCTTC
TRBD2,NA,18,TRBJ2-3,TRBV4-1,CASSPTSGLAGQTDTQYF,TGCGCCAGCAGCCCTACCAGCGGACTAGCGGGTCAAACAGATACGCAGTATTTT
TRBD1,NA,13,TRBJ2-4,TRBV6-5,CASFLRDRNIQYF,TGTGCCAGCTTCCTCCGGGACAGAAACATTCAGTACTTC
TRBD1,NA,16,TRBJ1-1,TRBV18,CASSLDRGRDGTEAFF,TGTGCCAGCTCACTCGACAGGGGCCGTGATGGGACTGAAGCTTTCTTT
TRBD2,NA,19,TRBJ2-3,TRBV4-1,CASNPWTSGGSESTDTQYF,TGCGCCAGCAACCCTTGGACTAGCGGGGGGTCGGAGAGCACAGATACGCAGTATTTT
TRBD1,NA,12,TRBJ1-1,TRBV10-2,CASSEQGTEAFF,TGCGCCAGCAGCGAACAGGGGACTGAAGCTTTCTTT
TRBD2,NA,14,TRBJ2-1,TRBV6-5,CASSSSGGYNEQFF,TGTGCCAGCAGTTCTAGCGGGGGATACAATGAGCAGTTCTTC
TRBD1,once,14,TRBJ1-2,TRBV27,CASSIGQGLGGYTF,TGTGCCAGCAGTATCGGACAGGGTTTAGGGGGCTACACCTTC
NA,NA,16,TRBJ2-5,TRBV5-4,CASSTAPGGVQETQYF,TGTGCCAGCAGCACCGCCCCTGGCGGGGTACAAGAGACCCAGTACTTC
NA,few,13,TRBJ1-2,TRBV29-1,CSVRAEVNYGYTF,TGCAGCGTTCGCGCCGAGGTGAACTATGGCTACACCTTC
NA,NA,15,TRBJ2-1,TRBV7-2,CASSLEMVAGNEQFF,TGTGCCAGCAGCTTAGAAATGGTTGCGGGCAATGAGCAGTTCTTC
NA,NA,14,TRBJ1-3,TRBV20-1,CSASVDNSGNTIYF,TGCAGTGCTAGTGTAGACAACTCTGGAAACACCATATATTTT
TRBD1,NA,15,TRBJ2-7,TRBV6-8,CASETTPDRAYEQYF,TGTGCCAGCGAAACTACCCCCGACAGGGCCTACGAGCAGTACTTC
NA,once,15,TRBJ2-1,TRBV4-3,CASSQGQAYYNEQFF,TGCGCCAGCAGCCAAGGGCAGGCCTATTACAATGAGCAGTTCTTC
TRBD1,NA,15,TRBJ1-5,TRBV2,CASSNGQGGNQPQHF,TGTGCCAGCAGTAATGGACAGGGAGGCAATCAGCCCCAGCATTTT
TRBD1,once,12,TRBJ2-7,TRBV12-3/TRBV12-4,CASRRTGDEQYF,TGTGCCAGCAGGCGTACAGGGGACGAGCAGTACTTC
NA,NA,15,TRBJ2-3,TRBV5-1,CASSLTGFSTDTQYF,TGCGCCAGCAGCTTGACAGGATTTAGCACAGATACGCAGTATTTT
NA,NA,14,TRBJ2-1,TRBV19,CASSRGTLYNEQFF,TGTGCCAGTAGTAGGGGGACTCTCTACAATGAGCAGTTCTTC
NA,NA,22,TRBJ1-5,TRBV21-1,CASSKVVWGETGRIYSNQPQHF,TGTGCCAGCAGCAAAGTTGTTTGGGGAGAGACAGGGCGAATTTATAGCAATCAGCCCCAGCATTTT
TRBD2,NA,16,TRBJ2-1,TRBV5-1,CASSLGGLARGNEQFF,TGCGCCAGCAGCCTCGGAGGACTAGCTAGGGGCAATGAGCAGTTCTTC
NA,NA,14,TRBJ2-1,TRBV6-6,CASSYMAGLNEQFF,TGTGCCAGCAGTTACATGGCAGGGTTAAATGAGCAGTTCTTC
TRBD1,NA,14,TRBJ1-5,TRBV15,CATNLDRENQPQHF,TGTGCCACCAACTTAGACAGGGAGAATCAGCCCCAGCATTTT
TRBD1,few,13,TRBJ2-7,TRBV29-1,CSVAGQGIYEQYF,TGCAGCGTTGCAGGACAGGGAATATACGAGCAGTACTTC
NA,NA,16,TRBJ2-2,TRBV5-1,CASSLDSMRNTGELFF,TGCGCCAGCAGCTTGGATTCCATGAGAAACACCGGGGAGCTGTTTTTT
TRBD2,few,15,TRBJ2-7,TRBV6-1,CASSEVLAGEKEQYF,TGTGCCAGCAGTGAAGTGCTAGCGGGAGAAAAGGAGCAGTACTTC
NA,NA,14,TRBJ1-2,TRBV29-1,CSVSQATPGYGYTF,TGCAGCGTTTCTCAGGCAACGCCTGGCTATGGCTACACCTTC
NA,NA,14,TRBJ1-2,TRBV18,CASSPREWYSGYTF,TGTGCCAGCTCACCGAGGGAATGGTATAGTGGCTACACCTTC
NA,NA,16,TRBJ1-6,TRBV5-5,CASSFVSGVSNSPLHF,TGTGCCAGCAGCTTCGTTTCCGGGGTATCTAATTCACCCCTCCACTTT
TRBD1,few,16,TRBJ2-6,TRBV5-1,CASGFRTGVGANVLTF,TGCGCCAGCGGATTCCGGACAGGGGTTGGGGCCAACGTCCTGACTTTC
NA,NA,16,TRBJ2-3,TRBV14,CASSRGLILSTDTQYF,TGTGCCAGCAGCCGGGGACTCATCCTTAGCACAGATACGCAGTATTTT
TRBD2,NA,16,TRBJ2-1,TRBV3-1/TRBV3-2,CASSQVLAGVYNEQFF,TGTGCCAGCAGCCAAGTACTAGCGGGAGTCTACAATGAGCAGTTCTTC
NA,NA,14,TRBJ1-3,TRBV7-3,CASSLGGAGNTIYF,TGTGCCAGCAGCTTAGGGGGGGCAGGAAACACCATATATTTT
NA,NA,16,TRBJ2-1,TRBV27,CASSWGASTSYNEQFF,TGTGCCAGCAGTTGGGGAGCCAGCACCAGCTACAATGAGCAGTTCTTC
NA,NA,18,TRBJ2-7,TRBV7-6,CASSLYGPNRGDSYEQYF,TGTGCCAGCAGCTTATACGGTCCGAATAGGGGCGACTCCTACGAGCAGTACTTC
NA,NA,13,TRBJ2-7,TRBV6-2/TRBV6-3,CASSRPQDYEQYF,TGTGCCAGCAGTAGACCTCAGGACTACGAGCAGTACTTC
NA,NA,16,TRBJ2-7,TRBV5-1,CASSPTKTTSSYEQYF,TGCGCCAGCAGCCCCACTAAGACTACTAGCAGCTACGAGCAGTACTTC
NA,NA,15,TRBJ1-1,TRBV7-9,CASSRDPGGVTEAFF,TGTGCCAGCAGTCGCGATCCCGGGGGTGTCACTGAAGCTTTCTTT
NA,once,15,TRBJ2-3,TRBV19,CASSQSGLSTDTQYF,TGTGCCAGTAGTCAGTCCGGACTAAGCACAGATACGCAGTATTTT
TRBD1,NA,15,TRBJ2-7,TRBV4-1,CASSQEGTGGNEQYF,TGCGCCAGCAGCCAAGAAGGGACAGGGGGCAACGAGCAGTACTTC
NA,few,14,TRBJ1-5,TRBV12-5,CASDPGTGNQPQHF,TGTGCTAGTGACCCAGGTACAGGCAATCAGCCCCAGCATTTT
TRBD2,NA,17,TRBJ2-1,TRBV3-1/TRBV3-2,CASSQDLAGGLNNEQFF,TGTGCCAGCAGCCAAGATCTAGCGGGGGGATTAAACAATGAGCAGTTCTTC
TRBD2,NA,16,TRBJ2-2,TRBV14,CASSRLASGHTGELFF,TGTGCCAGCAGCAGACTAGCGTCGGGTCACACCGGGGAGCTGTTTTTT
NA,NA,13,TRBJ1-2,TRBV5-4,CAGREQGNYGYTF,TGTGCCGGCCGTGAGCAGGGGAACTATGGCTACACCTTC
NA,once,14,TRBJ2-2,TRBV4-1,CASSQERDFGELFF,TGCGCCAGCAGCCAAGAACGGGACTTCGGGGAGCTGTTTTTT
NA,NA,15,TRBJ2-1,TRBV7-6,CASSLRDTSYNEQFF,TGTGCCAGCAGCTTACGGGACACTTCCTACAATGAGCAGTTCTTC
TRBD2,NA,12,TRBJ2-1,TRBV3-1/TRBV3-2,CASSQRGGEQFF,TGTGCCAGCAGCCAACGGGGAGGGGAGCAGTTCTTC
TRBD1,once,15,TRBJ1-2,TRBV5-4,CASRPQTGANYGYTF,TGTGCCAGCAGACCTCAAACAGGGGCAAACTATGGCTACACCTTC
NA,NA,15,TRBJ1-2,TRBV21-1,CASSRTGNSNYGYTF,TGTGCCAGCAGTAGGACAGGCAATTCAAACTATGGCTACACCTTC
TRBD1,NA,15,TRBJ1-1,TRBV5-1,CASSLDRVGFTEAFF,TGCGCCAGCAGTTTGGACAGGGTTGGGTTCACTGAAGCTTTCTTT
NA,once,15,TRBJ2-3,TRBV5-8,CASSTGQRSTDTQYF,TGTGCCAGCAGCACAGGACAGAGAAGCACAGATACGCAGTATTTT
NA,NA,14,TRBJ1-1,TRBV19,CASSNVGSSTEAFF,TGTGCCAGTAGTAACGTGGGCAGCAGCACTGAAGCTTTCTTT
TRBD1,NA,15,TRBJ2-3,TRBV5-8,CASSFSGGGTDTQYF,TGTGCCAGCAGCTTTTCAGGGGGTGGTACAGATACGCAGTATTTT
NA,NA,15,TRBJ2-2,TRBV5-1,CASSLSTGNTGELFF,TGCGCCAGCAGCTTGAGTACCGGGAACACCGGGGAGCTGTTTTTT